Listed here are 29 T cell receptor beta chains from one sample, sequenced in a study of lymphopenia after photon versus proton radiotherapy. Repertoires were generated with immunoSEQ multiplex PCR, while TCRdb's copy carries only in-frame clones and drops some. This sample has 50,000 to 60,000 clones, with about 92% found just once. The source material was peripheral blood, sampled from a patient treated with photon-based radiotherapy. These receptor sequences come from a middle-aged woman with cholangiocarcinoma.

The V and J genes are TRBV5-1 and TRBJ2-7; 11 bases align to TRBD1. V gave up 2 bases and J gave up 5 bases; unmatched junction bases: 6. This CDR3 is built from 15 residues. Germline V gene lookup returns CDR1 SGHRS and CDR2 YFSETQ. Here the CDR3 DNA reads TGCGCCAGCAGCTTCTTAGGGACAGGGGGAAACGAGCAGTACTTC. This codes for CASSFLGTGGNEQYF.

Here the CDR3 DNA reads TGTGCCAGCAGCTTTAACAGCAGCGGGACAAGGACACACACTGAAGCTTTCTTT. Translating gives CASSFNSSGTRTHTEAFF. The chain employs TRBV5-5 and TRBJ1-1, with TRBD1 as a possible D gene (6 bases). The CDR3 is made up of 18 amino acids. CDR1 is SGHKS, CDR2 YYEKEE, per germline (reference sequence). Trimming took off 2 bases at V and 3 bases at J, with 23 bases between the two ends.

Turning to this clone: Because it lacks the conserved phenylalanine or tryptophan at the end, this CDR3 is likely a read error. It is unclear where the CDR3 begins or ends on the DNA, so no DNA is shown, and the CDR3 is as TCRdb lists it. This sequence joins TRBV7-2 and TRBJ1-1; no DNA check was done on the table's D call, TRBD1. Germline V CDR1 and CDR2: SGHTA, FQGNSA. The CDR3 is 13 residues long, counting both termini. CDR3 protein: CASSLLPGQGGES.

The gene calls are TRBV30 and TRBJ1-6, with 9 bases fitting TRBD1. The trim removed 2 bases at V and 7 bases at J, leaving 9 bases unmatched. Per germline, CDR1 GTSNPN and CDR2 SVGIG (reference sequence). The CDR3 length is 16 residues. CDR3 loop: CAWSSMRGQGNSPLHF. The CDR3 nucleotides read TGTGCCTGGAGTTCGATGAGGGGACAGGGAAATTCACCCCTCCACTTT.

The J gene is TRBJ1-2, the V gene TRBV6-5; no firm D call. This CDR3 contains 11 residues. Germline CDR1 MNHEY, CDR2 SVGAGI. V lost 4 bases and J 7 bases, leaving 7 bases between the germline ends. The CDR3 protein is CASSSMGGYTF. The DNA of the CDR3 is TGTGCCAGCAGTTCGATGGGTGGCTACACCTTC.

DNA for the CDR3: TGTGCCAGCAGCCCCGCCCCCCGGGACACGAACACTGAAGCTTTCTTT. It specifies CASSPAPRDTNTEAFF. The V and J genes are TRBV11-2 and TRBJ1-1, with D possibly matching TRBD1 (6 bases). The germline CDR1 and CDR2 sequences are SGHAT and FQNNGV. Trimming pared 5 bases from V and 1 base from J, leaving 17 bases between. CDR3 length: 16 residues.

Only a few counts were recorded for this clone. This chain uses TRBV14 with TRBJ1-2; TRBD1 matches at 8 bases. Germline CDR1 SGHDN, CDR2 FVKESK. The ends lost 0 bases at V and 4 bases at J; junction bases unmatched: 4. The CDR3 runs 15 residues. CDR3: CASSQDGDRSYGYTF. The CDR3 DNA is TGTGCCAGCAGCCAAGACGGGGACAGGTCCTATGGCTACACCTTC.

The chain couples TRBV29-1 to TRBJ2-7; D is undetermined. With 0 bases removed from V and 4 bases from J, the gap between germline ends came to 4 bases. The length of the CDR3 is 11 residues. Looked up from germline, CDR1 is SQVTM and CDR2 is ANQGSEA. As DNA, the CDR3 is TGCAGCGTTGAAGAATCTTACGAGCAGTACTTC. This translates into CSVEESYEQYF.

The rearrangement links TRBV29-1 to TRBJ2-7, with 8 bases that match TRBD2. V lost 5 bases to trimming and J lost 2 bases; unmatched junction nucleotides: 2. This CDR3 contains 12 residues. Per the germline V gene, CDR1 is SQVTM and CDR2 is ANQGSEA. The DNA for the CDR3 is TGCAGCGTTAGCGGGGGCACCTACGAGCAGTACTTC. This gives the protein CSVSGGTYEQYF.

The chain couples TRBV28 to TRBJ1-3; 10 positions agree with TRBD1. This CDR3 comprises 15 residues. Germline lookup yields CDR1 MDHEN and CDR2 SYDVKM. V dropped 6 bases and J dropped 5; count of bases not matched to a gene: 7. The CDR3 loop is CASRWETGGRNTIYF. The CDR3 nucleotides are TGTGCCAGCAGGTGGGAGACAGGGGGCAGAAACACCATATATTTT.

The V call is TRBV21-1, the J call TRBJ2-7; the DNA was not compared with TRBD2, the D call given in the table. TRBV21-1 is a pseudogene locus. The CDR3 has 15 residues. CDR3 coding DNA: TGTGCCAGCAGCAAAGCTGAGGCGGGAGGGACCGAGCAGTACTTC. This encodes CASSKAEAGGTEQYF.

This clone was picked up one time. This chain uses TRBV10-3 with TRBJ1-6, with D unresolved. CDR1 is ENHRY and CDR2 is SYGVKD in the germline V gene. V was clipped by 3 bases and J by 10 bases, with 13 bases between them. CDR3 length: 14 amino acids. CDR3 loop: CAISDREGGSPLHF. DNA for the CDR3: TGTGCCATCAGTGATAGGGAGGGTGGATCACCCCTCCACTTT.

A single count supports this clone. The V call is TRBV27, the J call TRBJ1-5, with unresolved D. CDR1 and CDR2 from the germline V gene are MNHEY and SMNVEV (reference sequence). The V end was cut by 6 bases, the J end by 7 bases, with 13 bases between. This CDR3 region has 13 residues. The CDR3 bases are TGTGCCAGCAGCCCAATTGTAGGGCAGCCCCAGCATTTT. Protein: CASSPIVGQPQHF.

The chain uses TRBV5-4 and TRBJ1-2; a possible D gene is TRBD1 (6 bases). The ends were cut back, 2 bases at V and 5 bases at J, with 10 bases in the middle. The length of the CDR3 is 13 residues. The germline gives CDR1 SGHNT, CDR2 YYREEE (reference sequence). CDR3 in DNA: TGTGCCAGCAGCTTTATGGGGGCATATGGCTACACCTTC. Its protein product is CASSFMGAYGYTF.

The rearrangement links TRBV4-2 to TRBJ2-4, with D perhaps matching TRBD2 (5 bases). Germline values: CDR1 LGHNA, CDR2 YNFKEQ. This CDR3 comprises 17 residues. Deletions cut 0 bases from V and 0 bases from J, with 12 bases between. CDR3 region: CASSQEDGILAKNIQYF. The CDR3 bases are TGTGCCAGCAGCCAAGAGGACGGGATTCTAGCCAAAAACATTCAGTACTTC.

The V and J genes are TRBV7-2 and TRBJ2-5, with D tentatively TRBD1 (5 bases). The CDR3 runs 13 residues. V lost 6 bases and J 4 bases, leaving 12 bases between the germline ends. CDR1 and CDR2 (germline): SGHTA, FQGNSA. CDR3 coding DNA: TGTGCCAGCAGTTCCAGGGTCGGAGAGACCCAGTACTTC. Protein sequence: CASSSRVGETQYF.

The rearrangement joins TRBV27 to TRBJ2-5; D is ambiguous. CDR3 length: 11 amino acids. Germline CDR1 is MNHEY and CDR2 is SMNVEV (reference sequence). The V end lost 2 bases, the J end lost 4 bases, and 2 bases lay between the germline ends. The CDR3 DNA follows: TGTGCCAGCAGTTTAGGAGAGACCCAGTACTTC. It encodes CASSLGETQYF.

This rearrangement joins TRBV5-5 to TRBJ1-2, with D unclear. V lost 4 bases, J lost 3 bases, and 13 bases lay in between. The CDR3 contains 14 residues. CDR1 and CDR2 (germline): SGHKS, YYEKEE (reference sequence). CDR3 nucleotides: TGTGCCAGCAGCCAAAGGGTTGTTGACTATGGCTACACCTTC. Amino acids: CASSQRVVDYGYTF.

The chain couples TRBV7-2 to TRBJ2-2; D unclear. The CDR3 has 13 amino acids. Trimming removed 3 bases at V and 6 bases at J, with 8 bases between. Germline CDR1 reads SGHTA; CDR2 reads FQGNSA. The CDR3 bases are TGTGCCAGCAGCTTGGAACAGCCCGGGGAGCTGTTTTTT. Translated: CASSLEQPGELFF.

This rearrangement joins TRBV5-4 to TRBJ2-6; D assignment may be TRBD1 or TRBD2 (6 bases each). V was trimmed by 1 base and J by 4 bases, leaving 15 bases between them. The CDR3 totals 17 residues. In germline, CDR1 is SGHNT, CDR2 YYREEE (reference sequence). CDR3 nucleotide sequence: TGTGCCAGCAGCTTGTGGGGGGCAGGAGACGGGGCCAACGTCCTGACTTTC. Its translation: CASSLWGAGDGANVLTF. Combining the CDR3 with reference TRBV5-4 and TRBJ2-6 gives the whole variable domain ETGVTQSPTHLIKTRGQQVTLRCSSQSGHNTVSWYQQALGQGPQFIFQYYREEENGRGNFPPRFSGLQFPNYSSELNVNALELDDSALYLCASSLWGAGDGANVLTFGAGSRLTVL.

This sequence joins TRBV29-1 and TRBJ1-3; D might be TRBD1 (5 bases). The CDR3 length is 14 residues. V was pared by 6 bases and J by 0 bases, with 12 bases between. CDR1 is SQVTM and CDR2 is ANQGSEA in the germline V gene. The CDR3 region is CSVSTVISGNTIYF. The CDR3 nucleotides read TGCAGCGTCTCGACAGTGATCTCTGGAAACACCATATATTTT.

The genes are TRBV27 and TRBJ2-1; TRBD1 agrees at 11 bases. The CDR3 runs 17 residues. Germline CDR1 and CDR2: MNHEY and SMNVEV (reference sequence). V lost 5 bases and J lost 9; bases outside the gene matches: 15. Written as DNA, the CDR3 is TGTGCCAGCAGTATAGGGACAGGGGGTTTGATAGTTGGTGAGCAGTTCTTC. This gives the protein CASSIGTGGLIVGEQFF.

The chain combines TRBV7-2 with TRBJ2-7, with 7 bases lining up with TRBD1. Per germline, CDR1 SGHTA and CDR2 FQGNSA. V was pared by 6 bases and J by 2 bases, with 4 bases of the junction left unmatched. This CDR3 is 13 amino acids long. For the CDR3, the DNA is TGTGCCAGCAGGTGGACAGGAACCTACGAGCAGTACTTC. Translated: CASRWTGTYEQYF.

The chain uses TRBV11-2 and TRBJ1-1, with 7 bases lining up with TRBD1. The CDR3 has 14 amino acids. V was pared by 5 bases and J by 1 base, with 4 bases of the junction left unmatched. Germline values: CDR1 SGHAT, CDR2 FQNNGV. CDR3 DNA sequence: TGTGCCAGCAGCCCTCGGACAGGGAACACTGAAGCTTTCTTT. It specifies CASSPRTGNTEAFF.

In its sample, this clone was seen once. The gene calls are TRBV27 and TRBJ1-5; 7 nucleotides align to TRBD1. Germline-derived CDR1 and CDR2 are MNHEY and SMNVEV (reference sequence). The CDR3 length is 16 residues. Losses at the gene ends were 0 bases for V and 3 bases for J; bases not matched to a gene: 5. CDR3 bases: TGTGCCAGCAGTTTATCCGGGACAGAAATCAATCAGCCCCAGCATTTT. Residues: CASSLSGTEINQPQHF.

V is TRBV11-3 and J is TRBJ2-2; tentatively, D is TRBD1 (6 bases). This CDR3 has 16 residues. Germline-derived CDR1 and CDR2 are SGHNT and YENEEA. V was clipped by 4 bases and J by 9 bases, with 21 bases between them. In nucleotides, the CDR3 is TGTGCCAGCAGCTCGTCCGGGGACAAACGGGGACGGGAGCTGTTTTTT. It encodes CASSSSGDKRGRELFF.

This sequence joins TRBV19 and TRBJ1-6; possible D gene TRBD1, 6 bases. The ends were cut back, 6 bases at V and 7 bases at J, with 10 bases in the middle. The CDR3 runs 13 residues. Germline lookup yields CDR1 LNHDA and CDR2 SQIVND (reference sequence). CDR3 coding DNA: TGTGCCAGTAGGACAGGCGGAAATTCACCCCTCCACTTT. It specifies CASRTGGNSPLHF. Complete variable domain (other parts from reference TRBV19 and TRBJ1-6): DGGITQSPKYLFRKEGQNVTLSCEQNLNHDAMYWYRQDPGQGLRLIYYSQIVNDFQKGDIAEGYSVSREKKESFPLTVTSAQKNPTAFYLCASRTGGNSPLHFGNGTRLTVT.

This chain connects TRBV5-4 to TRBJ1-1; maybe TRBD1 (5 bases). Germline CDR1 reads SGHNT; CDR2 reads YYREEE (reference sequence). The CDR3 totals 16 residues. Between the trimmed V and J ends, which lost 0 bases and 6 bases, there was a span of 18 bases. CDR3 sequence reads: CASSLVGRPGTSEAFF. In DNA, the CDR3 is TGTGCCAGCAGCTTGGTGGGACGGCCCGGAACCTCTGAAGCTTTCTTT.

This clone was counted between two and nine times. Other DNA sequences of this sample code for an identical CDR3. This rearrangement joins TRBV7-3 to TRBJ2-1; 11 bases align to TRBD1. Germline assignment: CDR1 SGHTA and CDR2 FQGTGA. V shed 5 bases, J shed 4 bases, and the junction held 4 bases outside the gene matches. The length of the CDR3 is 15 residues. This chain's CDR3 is CASSIRDRGYNEQFF. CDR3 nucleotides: TGTGCCAGCAGCATCCGGGACAGGGGGTACAATGAGCAGTTCTTC. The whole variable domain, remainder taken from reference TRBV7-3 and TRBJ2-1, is GAGVSQTPSNKVTEKGKYVELRCDPISGHTALYWYRQSLGQGPEFLIYFQGTGAADDSGLPNDRFFAVRPEGSVSTLKIQRTERGDSAVYLCASSIRDRGYNEQFFGPGTRLTVL.